These 11 T cell receptor beta chains share one sample of origin, sequenced in a study of control samples from healthy donors and cancer patients. Produced via immunoSEQ multiplex PCR; TCRdb's table is partial and in-frame only. The sample lists approximately 170,000 clones, roughly nine tenths occurring once. Sequences were obtained from blood. The receptors stem from a woman aged 30 to 39 in good health.

The rearrangement uses TRBV2 and TRBJ1-5; 8 bases line up with TRBD1. This CDR3 is 15 amino acids long. Germline CDR1 SNHLY, CDR2 FYNNEI. The V gene end was trimmed by 6 bases and the J gene end by 2 bases; junction bases not matched to a gene: 6. CDR3 in amino acids: CASRGQAGGNQPQHF. The CDR3 DNA follows: TGTGCCAGCAGGGGACAGGCGGGGGGCAATCAGCCCCAGCATTTT.

The chain recombines TRBV21-1 with TRBJ2-1; the table names TRBD2, a call not compared with the DNA. TRBV21-1 represents a pseudogene. This CDR3 is 14 amino acids long. CDR3 coding DNA: TGTGCCAGCAGCAAGAGCGGGCGCTACAATGAGCAGTTCTTC. Translated: CASSKSGRYNEQFF.

The chain couples TRBV27 to TRBJ2-7; D not certain. Germline V gives CDR1 MNHEY, CDR2 SMNVEV (reference sequence). The CDR3 consists of 15 residues. Trimming pared 3 bases from V and 2 bases from J, leaving 14 bases between. The CDR3 reads CASSFQWSRTYEQYF. CDR3 in DNA: TGTGCCAGCAGTTTCCAATGGAGCAGGACCTACGAGCAGTACTTC.

This chain uses TRBV9 with TRBJ2-5; the D is unclear. Germline loops: CDR1 SGDLS, CDR2 YYNGEE. This CDR3 spans 15 amino acids. Trimming shortened V by 2 bases and J by 4 bases, and 15 bases separated the two germline ends. CDR3 amino acids: CASSVEPMGSETQYF. CDR3 coding DNA: TGTGCCAGCAGCGTCGAACCAATGGGCTCAGAGACCCAGTACTTC.

A word on this clone: Other DNA sequences in the same sample also yield this CDR3. The chain recombines TRBV9 with TRBJ1-1; TRBD1 matches 7 bases. This CDR3 comprises 14 residues. J lost 1 base, V lost 5 bases, and 5 bases had no gene match. CDR1 and CDR2 from the germline V gene are SGDLS and YYNGEE. DNA for the CDR3: TGTGCCAGCAGTCTTAGGACAGGGAACACTGAAGCTTTCTTT. Its translation is CASSLRTGNTEAFF. Combining the CDR3 with reference TRBV9 and TRBJ1-1 gives the whole variable domain DSGVTQTPKHLITATGQRVTLRCSPRSGDLSVYWYQQSLDQGLQFLIQYYNGEERAKGNILERFSAQQFPDLHSELNLSSLELGDSALYFCASSLRTGNTEAFFGQGTRLTVV.

V usage is TRBV18 and J usage is TRBJ2-3; 8 nucleotides line up with TRBD2. V shed 0 bases and J 4 bases; nucleotides not matched to a gene: 9. This CDR3 has 17 amino acids. Germline V gene lookup returns CDR1 KGHSH and CDR2 LQKENI. CDR3: CASSPPKGAGGSDTQYF. The CDR3, as DNA: TGTGCCAGCTCACCACCGAAGGGTGCGGGAGGATCAGATACGCAGTATTTT. Full variable domain (remainder filled in from reference TRBV18 and TRBJ2-3): NAGVMQNPRHLVRRRGQEARLRCSPMKGHSHVYWYRQLPEEGLKFMVYLQKENIIDESGMPKERFSAEFPKEGPSILRIQQVVRGDSAAYFCASSPPKGAGGSDTQYFGPGTRLTVL.

This clone was counted between two and nine times. V and J are TRBV6-2 or TRBV6-3 and TRBJ2-7; 9 bases align to TRBD2. With V trimmed by 5 bases and J by 5 bases, 7 bases remained unmatched. This CDR3 is 14 amino acids long. Germline-derived CDR1 and CDR2 are MNHEY and SVGEGT. In DNA, the CDR3 is TGTGCCAGCAGTCGAATAGCGGGAGCGGACGAGCAGTACTTC. It encodes CASSRIAGADEQYF.

The chain combines TRBV29-1 with TRBJ1-1; TRBD1 agrees at 9 bases. J lost 5 bases, V lost 2 bases, and 6 bases had no gene match. Germline V CDR1 and CDR2: SQVTM, ANQGSEA. CDR3 length: 14 amino acids. The CDR3 reads CSVEHWGQGTEAFF. CDR3 nucleotides: TGCAGCGTTGAACATTGGGGACAGGGAACTGAAGCTTTCTTT.

This chain links TRBV7-2 with TRBJ2-7; 10 positions agree with TRBD1. Germline V CDR1 and CDR2: SGHTA, FQGNSA. This CDR3 spans 18 amino acids. The ends lost 7 bases at V and 2 bases at J; junction bases unmatched: 17. CDR3 residues: CASTPLGTGAGDPYEQYF. CDR3 nucleotide sequence: TGTGCCAGCACCCCCCTCGGGACAGGGGCTGGTGACCCCTACGAGCAGTACTTC.

The rearrangement joins TRBV4-1 to TRBJ1-5; 11 positions match TRBD1. V trimming: 5 bases; J trimming: 6 bases; junction bases outside the gene matches: 0. Looked up from germline, CDR1 is MGHRA and CDR2 is YSYEKL. This CDR3 is built from 13 residues. The CDR3, as DNA: TGCGCCAGCAGCGGGACAGGGGGTCAGCCCCAGCATTTT. It translates to CASSGTGGQPQHF.

This chain joins TRBV28 and TRBJ1-2; a weak D match, TRBD1 (6 bases). Germline CDR1 reads MDHEN; CDR2 reads SYDVKM. V was shortened by 10 bases and J by 4 bases, with 19 bases between the two germline ends. CDR3 length: 14 amino acids. CDR3 region: CAIGTGTNGYGYTF. As DNA, the CDR3 is TGTGCCATCGGAACCGGGACAAACGGCTATGGCTACACCTTC.